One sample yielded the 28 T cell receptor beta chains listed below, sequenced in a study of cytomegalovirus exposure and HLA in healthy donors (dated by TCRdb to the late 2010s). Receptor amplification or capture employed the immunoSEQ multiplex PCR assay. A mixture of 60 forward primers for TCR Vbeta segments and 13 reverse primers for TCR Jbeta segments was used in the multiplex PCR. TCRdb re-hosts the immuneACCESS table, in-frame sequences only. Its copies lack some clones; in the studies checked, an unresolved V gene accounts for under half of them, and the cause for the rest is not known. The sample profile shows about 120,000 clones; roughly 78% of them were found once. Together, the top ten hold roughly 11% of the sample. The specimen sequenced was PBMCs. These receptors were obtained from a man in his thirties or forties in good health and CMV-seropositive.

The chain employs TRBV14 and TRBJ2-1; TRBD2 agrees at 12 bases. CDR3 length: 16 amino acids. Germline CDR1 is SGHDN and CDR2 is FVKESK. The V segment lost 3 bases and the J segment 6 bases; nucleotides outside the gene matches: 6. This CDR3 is CASSHLRLAGVNEQFF. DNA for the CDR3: TGTGCCAGCAGCCATCTCCGACTAGCGGGGGTCAATGAGCAGTTCTTC.

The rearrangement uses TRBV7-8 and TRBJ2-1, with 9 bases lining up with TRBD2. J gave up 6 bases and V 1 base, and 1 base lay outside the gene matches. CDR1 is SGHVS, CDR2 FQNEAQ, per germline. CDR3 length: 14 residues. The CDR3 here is CASSLGAGGNEQFF. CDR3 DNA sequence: TGTGCCAGCAGCTTAGGAGCGGGGGGCAATGAGCAGTTCTTC.

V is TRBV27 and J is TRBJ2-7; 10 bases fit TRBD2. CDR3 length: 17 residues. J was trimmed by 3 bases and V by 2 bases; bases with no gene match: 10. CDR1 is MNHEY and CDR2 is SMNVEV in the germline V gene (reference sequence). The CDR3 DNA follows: TGTGCCAGCAGTTTAACTCTCCCTAGCGGGAGCAACTACGAGCAGTACTTC. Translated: CASSLTLPSGSNYEQYF.

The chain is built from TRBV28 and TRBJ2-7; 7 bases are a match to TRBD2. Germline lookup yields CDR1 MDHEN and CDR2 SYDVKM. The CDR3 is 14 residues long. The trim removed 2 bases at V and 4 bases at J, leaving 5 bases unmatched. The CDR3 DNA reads TGTGCCAGCAGTTTAAGCGGGGCCGCGTACGAGCAGTACTTC. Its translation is CASSLSGAAYEQYF.

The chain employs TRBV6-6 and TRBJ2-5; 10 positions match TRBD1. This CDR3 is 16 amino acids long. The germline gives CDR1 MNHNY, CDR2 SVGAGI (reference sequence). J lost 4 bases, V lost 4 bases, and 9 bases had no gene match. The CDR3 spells CASSSLLTGGLETQYF. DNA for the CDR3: TGTGCCAGCAGTTCCCTGTTGACAGGGGGCCTAGAGACCCAGTACTTC.

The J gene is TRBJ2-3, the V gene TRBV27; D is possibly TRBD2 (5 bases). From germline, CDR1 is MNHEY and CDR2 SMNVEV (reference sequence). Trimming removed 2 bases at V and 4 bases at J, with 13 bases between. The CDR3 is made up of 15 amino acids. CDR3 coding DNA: TGTGCCAGCAGTTTAGCGAGAGGGCCCTCAGATACGCAGTATTTT. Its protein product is CASSLARGPSDTQYF.

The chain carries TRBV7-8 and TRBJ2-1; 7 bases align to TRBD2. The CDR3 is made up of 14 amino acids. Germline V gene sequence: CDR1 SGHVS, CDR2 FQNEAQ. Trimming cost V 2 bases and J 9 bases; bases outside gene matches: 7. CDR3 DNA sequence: TGTGCCAGCAGCTTAACGAGACTAGCTGGTGAGCAGTTCTTC. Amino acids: CASSLTRLAGEQFF.

The CDR3 region is CASSSIRTDTQYF. CDR3 coding DNA: TGTGCCAGCTCAAGCATTCGCACAGATACGCAGTATTTT. The chain is built from TRBV18 and TRBJ2-3; D unresolved. The CDR3 covers 13 residues. Looked up from germline, CDR1 is KGHSH and CDR2 is LQKENI. V dropped 5 bases and J dropped 1 base, with 7 bases sitting between them.

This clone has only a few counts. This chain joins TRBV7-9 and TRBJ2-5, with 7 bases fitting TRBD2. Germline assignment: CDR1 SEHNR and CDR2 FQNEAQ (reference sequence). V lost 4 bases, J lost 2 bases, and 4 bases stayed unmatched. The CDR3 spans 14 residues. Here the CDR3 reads CASSWDYLQETQYF. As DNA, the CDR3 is TGTGCCAGCAGCTGGGACTACCTACAAGAGACCCAGTACTTC.

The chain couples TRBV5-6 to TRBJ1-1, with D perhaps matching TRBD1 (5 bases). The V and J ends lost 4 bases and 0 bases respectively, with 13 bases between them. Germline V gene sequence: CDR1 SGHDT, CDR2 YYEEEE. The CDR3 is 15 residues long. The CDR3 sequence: CASSTSQGLNTEAFF. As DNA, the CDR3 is TGTGCCAGCAGCACTTCTCAGGGTCTGAACACTGAAGCTTTCTTT.

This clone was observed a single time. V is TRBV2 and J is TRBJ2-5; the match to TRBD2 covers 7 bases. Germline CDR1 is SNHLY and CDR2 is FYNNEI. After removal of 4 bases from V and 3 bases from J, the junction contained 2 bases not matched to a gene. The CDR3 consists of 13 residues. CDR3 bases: TGTGCCAGCAGTGGCCTAGCGGAAGAGACCCAGTACTTC. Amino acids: CASSGLAEETQYF.

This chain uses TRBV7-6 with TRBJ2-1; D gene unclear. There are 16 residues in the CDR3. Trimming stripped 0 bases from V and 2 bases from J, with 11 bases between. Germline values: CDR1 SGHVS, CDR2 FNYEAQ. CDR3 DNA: TGTGCCAGCAGCTTAGCCGGTCCAACCACCTACAATGAGCAGTTCTTC. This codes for CASSLAGPTTYNEQFF.

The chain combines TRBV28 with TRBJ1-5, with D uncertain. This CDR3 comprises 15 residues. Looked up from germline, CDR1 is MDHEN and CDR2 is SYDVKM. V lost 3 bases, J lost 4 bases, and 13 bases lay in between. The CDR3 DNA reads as TGTGCCAGCAGTTTGGGAGGTAATAGAAATCAGCCCCAGCATTTT. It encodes CASSLGGNRNQPQHF.

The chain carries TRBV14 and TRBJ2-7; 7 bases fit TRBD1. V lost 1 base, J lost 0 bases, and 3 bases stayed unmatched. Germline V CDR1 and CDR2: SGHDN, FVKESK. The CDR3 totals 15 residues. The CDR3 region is CASSQVPGGSYEQYF. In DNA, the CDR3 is TGTGCCAGCAGCCAAGTCCCAGGGGGCTCCTACGAGCAGTACTTC.

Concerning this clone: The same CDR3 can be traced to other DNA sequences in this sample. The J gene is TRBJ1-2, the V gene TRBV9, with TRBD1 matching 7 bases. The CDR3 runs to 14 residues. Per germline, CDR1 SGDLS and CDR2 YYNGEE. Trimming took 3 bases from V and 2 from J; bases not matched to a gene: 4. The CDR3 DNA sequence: TGTGCCAGCAGCGCAGGGGGAGGCAACTATGGCTACACCTTC. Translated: CASSAGGGNYGYTF.

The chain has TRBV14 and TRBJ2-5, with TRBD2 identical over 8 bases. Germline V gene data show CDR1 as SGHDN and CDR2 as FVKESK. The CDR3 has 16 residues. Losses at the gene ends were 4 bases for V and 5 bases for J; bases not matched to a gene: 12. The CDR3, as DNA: TGTGCCAGCAGCCCCCCCCCAGCGGGGGCTAGGGAGACCCAGTACTTC. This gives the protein CASSPPPAGARETQYF.

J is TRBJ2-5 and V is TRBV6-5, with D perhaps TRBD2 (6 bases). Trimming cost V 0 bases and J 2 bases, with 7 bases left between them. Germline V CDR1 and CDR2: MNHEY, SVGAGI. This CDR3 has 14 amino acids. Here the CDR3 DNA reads TGTGCCAGCAGTTACTCGGGGGGACAAGAGACCCAGTACTTC. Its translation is CASSYSGGQETQYF.

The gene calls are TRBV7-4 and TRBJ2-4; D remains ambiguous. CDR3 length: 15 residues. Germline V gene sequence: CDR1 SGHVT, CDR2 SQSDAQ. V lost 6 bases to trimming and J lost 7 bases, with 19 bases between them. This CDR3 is CASSFLKRRWNIQYF. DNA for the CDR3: TGTGCCAGCAGTTTCCTGAAGCGAAGATGGAACATTCAGTACTTC.

This CDR3 reads CASSFTTGTGTYEQYF. The CDR3 bases are TGTGCCAGCAGCTTTACTACCGGGACAGGGACCTACGAGCAGTACTTC. V and J are TRBV11-2 and TRBJ2-7; 9 bases match TRBD1. The length of the CDR3 is 16 residues. Germline CDR1 SGHAT, CDR2 FQNNGV. The J segment lost 2 bases and the V segment lost 3 bases, leaving 8 bases of the junction unmatched. The full variable domain, with the rest looked up from reference TRBV11-2 and TRBJ2-7, is EAGVAQSPRYKIIEKRQSVAFWCNPISGHATLYWYQQILGQGPKLLIQFQNNGVVDDSQLPKDRFSAERLKGVDSTLKIQPAKLEDSAVYLCASSFTTGTGTYEQYFGPGTRLTVT.

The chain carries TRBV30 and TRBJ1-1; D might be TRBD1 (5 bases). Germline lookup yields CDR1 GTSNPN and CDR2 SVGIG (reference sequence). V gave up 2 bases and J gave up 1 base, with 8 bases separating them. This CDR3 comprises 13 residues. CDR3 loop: CAWSKQANTEAFF. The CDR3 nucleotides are TGTGCCTGGAGTAAACAGGCGAACACTGAAGCTTTCTTT.

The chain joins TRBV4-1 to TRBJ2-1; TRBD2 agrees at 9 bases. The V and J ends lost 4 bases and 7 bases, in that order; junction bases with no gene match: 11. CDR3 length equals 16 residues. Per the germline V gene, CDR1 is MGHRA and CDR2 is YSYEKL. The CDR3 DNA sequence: TGCGCCAGCAGCCCAAGATTAGCGGGAGCTGGAAATGAGCAGTTCTTC. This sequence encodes CASSPRLAGAGNEQFF.

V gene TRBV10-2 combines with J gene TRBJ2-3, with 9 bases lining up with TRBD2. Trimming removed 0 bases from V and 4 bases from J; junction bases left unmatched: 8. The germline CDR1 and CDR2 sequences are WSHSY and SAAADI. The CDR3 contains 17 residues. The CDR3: CASSESSSGIGPDTQYF. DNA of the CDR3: TGCGCCAGCAGTGAGTCTTCTAGCGGGATAGGTCCAGATACGCAGTATTTT.

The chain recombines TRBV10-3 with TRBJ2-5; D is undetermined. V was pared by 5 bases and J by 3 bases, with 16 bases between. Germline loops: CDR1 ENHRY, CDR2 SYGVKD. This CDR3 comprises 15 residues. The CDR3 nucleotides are TGTGCCATCAGTCCGGGTCGCCGGAATGAAGAGACCCAGTACTTC. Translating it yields CAISPGRRNEETQYF.

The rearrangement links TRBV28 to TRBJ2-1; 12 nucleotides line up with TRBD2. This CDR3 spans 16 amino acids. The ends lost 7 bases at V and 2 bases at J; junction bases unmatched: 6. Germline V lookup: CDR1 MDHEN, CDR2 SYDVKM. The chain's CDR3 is CASISRTSGTYNEQFF. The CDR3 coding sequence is TGTGCCAGCATCTCAAGGACTAGCGGGACCTACAATGAGCAGTTCTTC.

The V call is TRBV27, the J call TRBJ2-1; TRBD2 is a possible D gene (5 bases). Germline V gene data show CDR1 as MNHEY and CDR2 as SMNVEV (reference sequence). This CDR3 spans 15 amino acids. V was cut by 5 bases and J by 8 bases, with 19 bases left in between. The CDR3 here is CASSNPSRGAYEQFF. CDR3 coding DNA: TGTGCCAGCAGTAACCCCTCCCGGGGTGCCTATGAGCAGTTCTTC.

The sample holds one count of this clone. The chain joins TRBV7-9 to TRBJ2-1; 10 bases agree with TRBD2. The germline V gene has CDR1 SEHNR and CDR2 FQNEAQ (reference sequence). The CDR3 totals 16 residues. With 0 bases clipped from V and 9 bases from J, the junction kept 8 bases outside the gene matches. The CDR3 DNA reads TGTGCCAGCAGCTTAGCATCCCAGCGGGAGGGAAGTGAGCAGTTCTTC. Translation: CASSLASQREGSEQFF.

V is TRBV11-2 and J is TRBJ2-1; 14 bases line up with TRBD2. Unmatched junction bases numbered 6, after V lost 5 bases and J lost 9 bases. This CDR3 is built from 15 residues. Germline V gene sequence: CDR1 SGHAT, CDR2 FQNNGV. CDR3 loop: CASSHGTSGRREQFF. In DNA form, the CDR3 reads TGTGCCAGCAGCCACGGGACTAGCGGGAGACGTGAGCAGTTCTTC. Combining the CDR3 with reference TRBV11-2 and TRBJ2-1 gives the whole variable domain EAGVAQSPRYKIIEKRQSVAFWCNPISGHATLYWYQQILGQGPKLLIQFQNNGVVDDSQLPKDRFSAERLKGVDSTLKIQPAKLEDSAVYLCASSHGTSGRREQFFGPGTRLTVL.

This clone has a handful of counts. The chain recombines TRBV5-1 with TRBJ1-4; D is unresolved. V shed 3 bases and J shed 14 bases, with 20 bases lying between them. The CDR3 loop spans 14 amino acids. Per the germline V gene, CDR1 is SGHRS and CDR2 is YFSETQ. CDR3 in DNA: TGCGCCAGCAGCTCTACCGGGATAGCGAAAGGGCTGTTTTTT. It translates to CASSSTGIAKGLFF.